The clone carrying this T cell receptor (beta chain) was seen ten or more times. The antigen is not known. The entry originates in a study of spatial heterogeneity in lung cancer. Study-level information: There were approximately 69 donors, all of them untreated patients with early-stage non-small cell lung cancer. Compared with alpha-chain sequences, beta-chain sequences were consistently detected in greater numbers. Sequencing covered available follow-up PBMC samples collected a median of about two years after resection. Findings and limits, study-wide: In blood, ubiquitous expanded tumor TCRs appeared more at resection than follow-up.

Documented time point: blood at routine non-recurrence follow-up after resection. Whole RNA, isolated from tumor, nontumor lung or frozen PBMC, was sequenced without prior sorting. TCRdb passed the 5' RACE reads through MiXCR, listing each CDR3 protein once. The sample has about 52,000 distinct CDR3 sequences, less than 9.5% seen once. This material consisted of PBMCs, taken at follow-up. The clonotype was recovered from a female donor with early-stage non-small cell lung cancer.

CDR3 in DNA: TGTGCCAGCAGCCTTGTTCTAGCGGGTAAGGATGAGCAGTTCTTC. It translates to CASSLVLAGKDEQFF. The chain carries TRBV3-1 and TRBJ2-1, with 8 positions matching TRBD2. After removal of 4 bases from V and 8 bases from J, the junction contained 10 bases not matched to a gene. The CDR3 runs to 15 residues. Germline V CDR1 and CDR2: LGHDT, YNNKEL (reference sequence).